What follows are 3 T cell receptor beta chains derived from one specimen sequenced in a study of blood T cell repertoires in COVID-19. Repertoires were generated with immunoSEQ multiplex PCR, while TCRdb's copy carries only in-frame clones and drops some. The table lists approximately 96,000 clones, about 87% of them singletons. Sequenced: peripheral blood. Receptors originate from a human donor with COVID-19, enrolled during active disease. The donor label of this sample is uncertain.

The V and J genes are TRBV19 and TRBJ2-7; 8 bases agree with TRBD1. There are 16 residues in the CDR3. Germline CDR1 is LNHDA and CDR2 is SQIVND (reference sequence). Losses at the gene ends were 4 bases for V and 1 base for J; bases not matched to a gene: 9. This CDR3 is CASSTADRVFSYEQYF. Written as DNA, the CDR3 is TGTGCCAGTAGTACCGCGGACAGGGTTTTTTCCTACGAGCAGTACTTC.

The chain recombines TRBV19 with TRBJ2-1, with 8 nucleotides matching TRBD2. Per germline, CDR1 LNHDA and CDR2 SQIVND (reference sequence). V shed 5 bases and J 9 bases; nucleotides not matched to a gene: 12. There are 15 residues in the CDR3. The CDR3 here is CASSPSVSGGPEQFF. CDR3 bases: TGTGCCAGTAGTCCCTCCGTCAGCGGGGGCCCTGAGCAGTTCTTC.

This chain connects TRBV4-1 to TRBJ1-4; no firm D call. Germline CDR1 MGHRA, CDR2 YSYEKL. The CDR3 sequence is 14 residues long. V lost 1 base, J lost 4 bases, and 7 bases lay in between. The CDR3 nucleotides are TGCGCCAGCAGCCAAGGCGGGTATAATGAAAAACTGTTTTTT. This sequence encodes CASSQGGYNEKLFF.